Presented here are 16 T cell receptor beta chains from one specimen sequenced in a study of technical replicates of blood from a handful of donors. This table comes from immunoSEQ multiplex PCR, and its TCRdb copy is limited to in-frame clones, with some not included. Of over 90,000 clones in the sample, about 96% were seen once. Sample: T cells isolated from PBMCs. Every receptor here comes from a human donor in good health.

The chain links TRBV29-1 to TRBJ1-3; D may be TRBD1 (6 bases). V dropped 5 bases and J dropped 0 bases, with 8 bases sitting between them. The CDR3 length is 13 residues. Germline V lookup: CDR1 SQVTM, CDR2 ANQGSEA. In nucleotides, the CDR3 is TGCAGCGTTTACAGGGACTCTGGAAACACCATATATTTT. This encodes CSVYRDSGNTIYF.

This chain uses TRBV6-1 with TRBJ2-7, with D possibly matching TRBD2 (5 bases). This CDR3 region has 14 residues. Germline CDR1 and CDR2: MNHNS and SASEGT. Trimming removed 0 bases at V and 0 bases at J, with 6 bases between. CDR3 amino acids: CASSEAGVSYEQYF. Here the CDR3 DNA reads TGTGCCAGCAGTGAAGCCGGGGTCTCCTACGAGCAGTACTTC.

The rearrangement joins TRBV14 to TRBJ2-3; TRBD1 agrees at 8 bases. Germline V lookup: CDR1 SGHDN, CDR2 FVKESK. This CDR3 comprises 18 residues. The trim removed 4 bases at V and 5 bases at J, leaving 17 bases unmatched. The CDR3 protein is CASSPNSDRERKVDTQYF. The CDR3 region has the DNA TGTGCCAGCAGCCCCAACTCGGACAGGGAGAGAAAAGTAGATACGCAGTATTTT.

The V call is TRBV27, the J call TRBJ2-5; a weak D match, TRBD2 (5 bases). The V and J ends lost 5 bases and 5 bases respectively, with 15 bases between them. The CDR3 covers 14 residues. Per the germline V gene, CDR1 is MNHEY and CDR2 is SMNVEV (reference sequence). The CDR3 sequence is CASSILGRGETQYF. CDR3 in DNA: TGTGCCAGCAGTATCCTTGGGCGAGGGGAGACCCAGTACTTC.

This chain joins TRBV6-5 and TRBJ2-7; 9 positions match TRBD2. Germline CDR1 MNHEY, CDR2 SVGAGI. The CDR3 covers 16 residues. After removal of 0 bases from V and 2 bases from J, the junction contained 5 bases not matched to a gene. Here the CDR3 DNA reads TGTGCCAGCAGTTACTCTAGCGGGAGTAACACCTACGAGCAGTACTTC. It encodes CASSYSSGSNTYEQYF.

This chain connects TRBV29-1 to TRBJ2-5; 7 positions match TRBD1. The V gene end was trimmed by 1 base and the J gene end by 5 bases; junction bases not matched to a gene: 4. This CDR3 is built from 13 residues. CDR1 is SQVTM and CDR2 is ANQGSEA in the germline V gene. CDR3 coding DNA: TGCAGCGTTGAAGCTGGACAGGCCGAGACCCAGTACTTC. This gives the protein CSVEAGQAETQYF.

The CDR3 nucleotides read TGCGCCAGCAGCTCGCAGGGGAACAACTACGAGCAGTACTTC. Protein sequence: CASSSQGNNYEQYF. This sequence joins TRBV5-1 and TRBJ2-7, with a possible D match to TRBD1 (6 bases). The CDR3 is 14 residues long. V lost 3 bases and J lost 3, with 13 bases in between. Germline V CDR1 and CDR2: SGHRS, YFSETQ.

The gene calls are TRBV11-2 and TRBJ2-7; TRBD2 aligns across 8 bases. CDR3 length: 17 amino acids. V dropped 2 bases and J dropped 3; count of bases not matched to a gene: 12. The germline V gene encodes CDR1 SGHAT and CDR2 FQNNGV. Written as DNA, the CDR3 is TGTGCCAGCAGCTTATTAGGTCGTGCAGCGGGAGTCTACGAGCAGTACTTC. The encoded protein is CASSLLGRAAGVYEQYF.

The rearrangement uses TRBV5-6 and TRBJ1-6; 9 nucleotides agree with TRBD1. The V segment lost 1 base and the J segment 3 bases; nucleotides outside the gene matches: 11. Germline lookup yields CDR1 SGHDT and CDR2 YYEEEE. The CDR3 sequence is 19 residues long. The CDR3 bases are TGTGCCAGCAGCTTGTATCTTTCCGACAGGGGGATCTATAATTCACCCCTCCACTTT. Translated, it gives CASSLYLSDRGIYNSPLHF. Full variable domain (outside the CDR3, taken from reference TRBV5-6 and TRBJ1-6): DAGVTQSPTHLIKTRGQQVTLRCSPKSGHDTVSWYQQALGQGPQFIFQYYEEEERQRGNFPDRFSGHQFPNYSSELNVNALLLGDSALYLCASSLYLSDRGIYNSPLHFGNGTRLTVT.

This sequence joins TRBV10-3 and TRBJ1-2; the D gene is possibly TRBD1 (5 bases). The CDR3 contains 14 residues. Germline values: CDR1 ENHRY, CDR2 SYGVKD. Between the trimmed V and J ends, which lost 0 bases and 3 bases, there was a span of 8 bases. The CDR3 protein is CAISESGGDYGYTF. The CDR3 DNA sequence: TGTGCCATCAGTGAGTCGGGGGGAGACTATGGCTACACCTTC.

The chain couples TRBV19 to TRBJ2-1, with TRBD2 matching 13 bases. The CDR3 loop spans 15 amino acids. J lost 9 bases, V lost 7 bases, and 9 bases had no gene match. Germline CDR1 LNHDA, CDR2 SQIVND (reference sequence). Here the CDR3 DNA reads TGTGCCAGTACTACTAGCGGGAGGGCCGTTGGTGAGCAGTTCTTC. It encodes CASTTSGRAVGEQFF.

The chain couples TRBV4-1 to TRBJ1-1; 9 bases are shared with TRBD1. Germline V CDR1 and CDR2: MGHRA, YSYEKL. V lost 4 bases, J lost 1 base, and 4 bases stayed unmatched. The CDR3 consists of 15 residues. CDR3 region: CASSRGGQGNTEAFF. CDR3 in DNA: TGCGCCAGCAGCCGAGGGGGACAGGGGAACACTGAAGCTTTCTTT.

The chain recombines TRBV2 with TRBJ2-4, with 7 positions matching TRBD1. The CDR3 contains 11 residues. The germline CDR1 and CDR2 sequences are SNHLY and FYNNEI. V lost 8 bases to trimming and J lost 6 bases; unmatched junction nucleotides: 1. The CDR3 loop is CASSGGNIQYF. The CDR3 nucleotides are TGTGCCAGCTCAGGGGGAAACATTCAGTACTTC.

The rearrangement joins TRBV19 to TRBJ2-5; D may be TRBD2 (6 bases). Per germline, CDR1 LNHDA and CDR2 SQIVND (reference sequence). The CDR3 consists of 13 residues. Trimming left V 8 bases short and J 5 bases short, with 15 bases between. The CDR3 reads CASSSEGRETQYF. The CDR3 DNA sequence: TGTGCCAGTTCGTCGGAGGGACGGGAGACCCAGTACTTC.

The chain uses TRBV5-3 and TRBJ2-7; no clear D gene. TRBV5-3 is sorted into the ORF group, with uncertain function. The V and J ends lost 4 bases and 7 bases respectively, with 18 bases between them. The CDR3 length is 14 residues. CDR3 bases: TGTGCCAGAAGCCGCCGTCGAGAATTTCGGGAGCAGTACTTC. Translated, it gives CARSRRREFREQYF.

The chain joins TRBV30 to TRBJ1-2; the D is unclear. Germline CDR1 is GTSNPN and CDR2 is SVGIG (reference sequence). The CDR3 extends over 12 amino acids. V was cut by 5 bases and J by 10 bases, with 17 bases left in between. The chain's CDR3 is CAWGRLLGVYTF. DNA of the CDR3: TGTGCCTGGGGACGTCTCTTGGGAGTCTACACCTTC.